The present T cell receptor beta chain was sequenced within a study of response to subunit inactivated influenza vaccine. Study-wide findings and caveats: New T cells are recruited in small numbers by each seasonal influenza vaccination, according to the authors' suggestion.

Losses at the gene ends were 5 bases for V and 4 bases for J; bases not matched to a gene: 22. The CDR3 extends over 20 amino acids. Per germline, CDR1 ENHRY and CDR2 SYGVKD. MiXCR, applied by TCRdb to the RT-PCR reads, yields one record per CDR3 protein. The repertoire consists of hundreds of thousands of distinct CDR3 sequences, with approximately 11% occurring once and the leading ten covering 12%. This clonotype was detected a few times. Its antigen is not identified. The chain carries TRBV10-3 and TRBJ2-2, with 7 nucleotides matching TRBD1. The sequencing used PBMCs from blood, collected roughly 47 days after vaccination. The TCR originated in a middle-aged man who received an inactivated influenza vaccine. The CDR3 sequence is CAISPLRQGHTSSSTGELFF. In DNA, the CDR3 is TGTGCCATCAGTCCGCTTAGACAGGGCCACACCTCCAGTAGCACCGGGGAGCTGTTTTTT.